This T cell receptor (beta chain) comes out of a study of blood T cell repertoires in COVID-19 (dated by TCRdb to 2018 to 2020). About the investigation overall: Samples from collaborators originated in the United States, Italy and Spain and spanned both the acute and convalescent phases of COVID-19. The prospective study material was composed of cDNA or gDNA derived from T cells, B-cell-depleted T cells, or PBMCs. Subjects who had been exposed to COVID-19, were actively infected with it, or had recovered from it provided the deeply sampled blood TCRbeta repertoires that made up the dataset. The repertoires were made available in a free public database intended to serve as a resource for research on the immune response to SARS-CoV-2. The samples were drawn from the first 160 participants of the ongoing ImmuneRACE study and from some 1,300 subjects provided by 6 global collaborators. A de-identified subject ID, COVID-19 status, age in years and sex were almost always included in the sample metadata. HLA class I and class II types, where available, came from metadata supplied by the sample provider rather than from assay-based typing. Results the study describes overall, beyond this receptor: Clinical and demographic metadata were provided uncurated, with the amount varying by source and participant.

The germline V gene yields SGDLS for CDR1 and YYNGEE for CDR2. Clipping removes 3 bases from V and 3 bases from J, with 7 as the unmatched junction base count. From its cysteine to its phenylalanine, the CDR3 spans 16 amino acids. The entry retains the CDR3 DNA only, 48 bases that are in frame from base 1. In the case of this clone: What antigen it recognizes has not been identified. No much larger clonotype is one base removed from it; base qualities were not supplied.

In the prospective study, participants were about 18 to 100 years old, resided in about two dozen geographic areas of the United States, and were enrolled through a virtual design. To assign participants to cohorts, the prospective study relied on clinical history that participants themselves reported in a screening survey and a study questionnaire. Mobile phlebotomists in the prospective study collected whole blood, serum and a nasopharyngeal or oropharyngeal swab from every participant. Over an approximately 2-month period, participants in the prospective study had the option of providing additional blood draws and questionnaires. Before DNA extraction, prospective study blood samples were shipped either frozen or at room temperature. TCRbeta CDR3 regions were amplified from genomic DNA by means of the immunoSEQ Assay, a bias-controlled multiplex PCR. As for how the authors treated the data: The number of nucleated cells in each sample was estimated from the amplification of reference gene primers within the assay. To quantify the absolute abundance of each unique TCRbeta CDR3 rearrangement, sequence reads were collapsed and filtered. For each sample, productive Simpson clonality was calculated by taking the square root of Simpson's diversity index across productive rearrangements. Held by TCRdb, this immuneACCESS table contains in-frame sequences only and omits some clones. Under half of the omission traces to an unresolved V gene where checked; the cause of the rest is unknown. V, J and clone size derive from that table, while D and trimming were established from the DNA sequence. This sample comprises some 250,000 clones, 91% of them detected only once. Jointly, the top ten make up more than 1% of the sample.

This sequence was found in a human donor in a cohort exposed to, infected with or recovered from COVID-19 (not recorded which). The donor label of this sample is uncertain. Sequencing was carried out using PBMCs or T cells enriched from blood (not recorded which). The chain is assembled from TRBV9 and TRBJ2-3; the junction holds 10 bases that match TRBD2. The nucleotides read TGTGCCAGCAGCGCGGGACTAGCGTTTAATACAGATACGCAGTATTTT. Translated, it reads CASSAGLAFNTDTQYF.